The 18 T cell receptor beta chains below come from one sample, sequenced in a study of control samples from healthy donors and cancer patients. TCRdb keeps only in-frame clones here, not all; method: immunoSEQ multiplex PCR. The table records roughly 41,000 clones, roughly 94% of them present only once. Source material: blood. The receptors originated from a man between 60 and 70 years old in good health.

The V and J genes are TRBV27 and TRBJ2-7, with 13 bases identical to TRBD2. J lost 3 bases, V lost 9 bases, and 11 bases had no gene match. The germline CDR1 and CDR2 sequences are MNHEY and SMNVEV (reference sequence). The CDR3 sequence is 16 residues long. The CDR3 here is CARTRTSGSLVYEQYF. CDR3 DNA: TGTGCCAGGACGCGGACTAGCGGGAGCCTCGTCTACGAGCAGTACTTC.

The chain has TRBV11-1 and TRBJ2-3; D remains unclear. This CDR3 is 11 amino acids long. Germline V gives CDR1 SGHAT, CDR2 FQDESV (reference sequence). Trimming pared 4 bases from V and 2 bases from J, leaving 1 base between. CDR3 DNA sequence: TGTGCCAGCAGCTCCACAGATACGCAGTATTTT. Translation: CASSSTDTQYF.

The chain joins TRBV6-6 to TRBJ2-7; TRBD1 matches at 10 bases. The J segment lost 0 bases and the V segment lost 6 bases, leaving 5 bases of the junction unmatched. The CDR3 runs to 15 residues. Germline V CDR1 and CDR2: MNHNY, SVGAGI (reference sequence). DNA of the CDR3: TGTGCCAGCAGACCGGGACAGGGGCTCTCCTACGAGCAGTACTTC. This encodes CASRPGQGLSYEQYF.

This chain uses TRBV14 with TRBJ2-5, with 12 bases that match TRBD2. The CDR3 spans 19 residues. With 2 bases clipped from V and 5 bases from J, the junction kept 15 bases outside the gene matches. Germline CDR1 reads SGHDN; CDR2 reads FVKESK. The CDR3 reads CASSQSLTSGRLWGETQYF. For the CDR3, the DNA is TGTGCCAGCAGCCAAAGCTTAACTAGCGGGAGGCTTTGGGGGGAGACCCAGTACTTC.

This rearrangement joins TRBV4-1 to TRBJ2-3; maybe TRBD2 (6 bases). Germline V gene lookup returns CDR1 MGHRA and CDR2 YSYEKL. The CDR3 extends over 21 amino acids. Trimming left V 3 bases short and J 5 bases short, with 33 bases between. CDR3 protein: CASSHVGGPPLAERVGDTQYF. CDR3 nucleotides: TGCGCCAGCAGCCACGTCGGCGGGCCGCCTTTAGCGGAACGGGTCGGAGATACGCAGTATTTT.

The V gene is TRBV6-4, the J gene TRBJ2-3; weak D call: TRBD2 (6 bases). CDR3 length: 15 residues. Germline V gene lookup returns CDR1 MRHNA and CDR2 SNTAGT. V was shortened by 3 bases and J by 0 bases, with 10 bases between the two germline ends. The CDR3 DNA follows: TGTGCCAGCAGTGAGTCAGGGACTAGCACAGATACGCAGTATTTT. Amino acid sequence: CASSESGTSTDTQYF.

A note on this clone: The junction departs from germline at one end; a sequencing error may be responsible. This chain connects TRBV7-7 to TRBJ2-2, with D possibly TRBD1 on 6 matching bases. Per germline, CDR1 SSHAT and CDR2 FNYEAQ (reference sequence). The CDR3 extends over 13 amino acids. The CDR3 here is CASSSTGSGELFF. CDR3 nucleotide sequence: TGTGCTAGCAGCTCCACAGGGAGCGGGGAGCTGTTTTTT.

This chain joins TRBV3-1 (or the pseudogene TRBV3-2) and TRBJ2-3; maybe TRBD1 (6 bases). Per the germline V gene, CDR1 is LGHDT and CDR2 is YNNKEL (reference sequence). V was shortened by 6 bases and J by 3 bases, with 7 bases between the two germline ends. The CDR3 is 12 residues long. The CDR3 nucleotides are TGTGCCAGCAGTCAGGGGACAGATACGCAGTATTTT. It encodes CASSQGTDTQYF.

This chain joins TRBV13 and TRBJ2-5; a possible D gene is TRBD2 (7 bases). This CDR3 region has 14 residues. From germline, CDR1 is PRHDT and CDR2 FYEKMQ (reference sequence). The ends were cut back, 6 bases at V and 6 bases at J, with 17 bases in the middle. CDR3 region: CASRRGGAGKTQYF. The CDR3 coding sequence is TGTGCCAGCAGGAGAGGGGGGGCCGGGAAGACCCAGTACTTC.

The chain has TRBV6-5 and TRBJ2-5; 9 positions match TRBD2. J gave up 5 bases and V 2 bases, and 6 bases lay outside the gene matches. Germline assignment: CDR1 MNHEY and CDR2 SVGAGI. The CDR3 covers 15 residues. CDR3 in amino acids: CASSYGGRARETQYF. The DNA of the CDR3 is TGTGCCAGCAGTTACGGCGGGAGGGCCAGGGAGACCCAGTACTTC.

The chain couples TRBV6-2 or TRBV6-3 to TRBJ1-4; D is unclear. The CDR3 extends over 15 amino acids. Trimming left V 5 bases short and J 8 bases short, with 18 bases between. Germline values: CDR1 MNHEY, CDR2 SVGEGT. The CDR3 region has the DNA TGTGCCAGCAGTGTTGGGCCCGGCGTGGAAGAAAAACTGTTTTTT. Residues: CASSVGPGVEEKLFF.

The gene calls are TRBV7-9 and TRBJ1-1; no firm D call. This CDR3 contains 15 residues. Germline CDR1 and CDR2: SEHNR and FQNEAQ (reference sequence). Trimming removed 5 bases from V and 2 bases from J, with 15 bases in between. CDR3 nucleotides: TGTGCCAGCAGCACCTTTCCGGGCCCCAACACTGAAGCTTTCTTT. Translating it yields CASSTFPGPNTEAFF.

V usage is TRBV6-4 and J usage is TRBJ2-1; no clear D gene. The germline gives CDR1 MRHNA, CDR2 SNTAGT. This CDR3 is 13 amino acids long. V was trimmed by 4 bases and J by 8 bases, leaving 12 bases between them. The CDR3 protein is CASSGYWGHEQFF. Here the CDR3 DNA reads TGTGCCAGCAGTGGGTACTGGGGTCATGAGCAGTTCTTC.

The V and J genes are TRBV19 and TRBJ2-3; 7 positions match TRBD1. CDR3 length: 13 amino acids. J was trimmed by 4 bases and V by 4 bases; bases with no gene match: 2. The germline CDR1 and CDR2 sequences are LNHDA and SQIVND (reference sequence). CDR3 loop: CASSTQGSDTQYF. DNA for the CDR3: TGTGCCAGTAGTACACAGGGGTCAGATACGCAGTATTTT.

J is TRBJ1-3 and V is TRBV28; D gene ambiguous. The V gene's germline CDR1 is MDHEN and CDR2 SYDVKM. CDR3 length: 15 residues. Trimming took 2 bases from V and 4 from J, leaving 12 bases between them. CDR3 loop: CASSLAGTGGNTIYF. CDR3 in DNA: TGTGCCAGCAGTTTAGCGGGCACTGGGGGAAACACCATATATTTT. Supplemented by reference TRBV28 and TRBJ1-3, the full variable domain reads DVKVTQSSRYLVKRTGEKVFLECVQDMDHENMFWYRQDPGLGLRLIYFSYDVKMKEKGDIPEGYSVSREKKERFSLILESASTNQTSMYLCASSLAGTGGNTIYFGEGSWLTVV.

This chain connects TRBV24-1 to TRBJ2-1; 8 bases map to TRBD1. This CDR3 region has 15 residues. V shed 4 bases and J 3 bases; nucleotides not matched to a gene: 4. Germline V gene sequence: CDR1 KGHDR, CDR2 SFDVKD. The CDR3 region has the DNA TGTGCCACCAGTGAACAGGGGGGAAGCTACAATGAGCAGTTCTTC. Protein: CATSEQGGSYNEQFF.

The chain joins TRBV27 to TRBJ2-7; D unresolved. Germline V lookup: CDR1 MNHEY, CDR2 SMNVEV (reference sequence). The length of the CDR3 is 14 residues. V lost 5 bases to trimming and J lost 0 bases, with 11 bases between them. CDR3 residues: CASSTKTASYEQYF. The CDR3 nucleotides read TGTGCCAGCAGTACTAAGACCGCCTCCTACGAGCAGTACTTC.

This clone has just one count. This sequence joins TRBV9 and TRBJ2-5; TRBD1 agrees at 7 bases. After removal of 3 bases from V and 4 bases from J, the junction contained 6 bases not matched to a gene. CDR1 and CDR2 (germline): SGDLS, YYNGEE. This CDR3 comprises 14 residues. In nucleotides, the CDR3 is TGTGCCAGCAGCGGGGACAGAGCACGAGAGACCCAGTACTTC. Its translation: CASSGDRARETQYF.